Here is one TCR beta chain with its context. The sample comes from a study of blood T cell repertoires in COVID-19. Study-level information: Samples representing acute and convalescent COVID-19 were sourced from the United States, Italy and Spain. The analysed material was cDNA or gDNA that came from T cells, B-cell-depleted T cells, or PBMCs.

Original processing notes: How many nucleated cells were present was estimated from reference gene primer amplification. The data were produced by immunoSEQ multiplex PCR, yet TCRdb's version contains in-frame clones alone and is incomplete. V, J and clone size derive from that table, while D and trimming were established from the DNA sequence. The data contain about 80,000 clones, more than 65% of them singletons. Trimming pared 0 bases from V and 2 bases from J, leaving 14 bases between. Germline CDR1 and CDR2: KGHSH and LQKENI. The CDR3 covers 17 residues. The sequenced material came from peripheral blood. The TCR originated in an older man with acute or convalescent COVID-19. The rearrangement uses TRBV18 and TRBJ1-5; no firm D call. CDR3 DNA: TGTGCCAGCTCACCACCGTCGGGTCTGGATGGCAATCAGCCCCAGCATTTT. It specifies CASSPPSGLDGNQPQHF.